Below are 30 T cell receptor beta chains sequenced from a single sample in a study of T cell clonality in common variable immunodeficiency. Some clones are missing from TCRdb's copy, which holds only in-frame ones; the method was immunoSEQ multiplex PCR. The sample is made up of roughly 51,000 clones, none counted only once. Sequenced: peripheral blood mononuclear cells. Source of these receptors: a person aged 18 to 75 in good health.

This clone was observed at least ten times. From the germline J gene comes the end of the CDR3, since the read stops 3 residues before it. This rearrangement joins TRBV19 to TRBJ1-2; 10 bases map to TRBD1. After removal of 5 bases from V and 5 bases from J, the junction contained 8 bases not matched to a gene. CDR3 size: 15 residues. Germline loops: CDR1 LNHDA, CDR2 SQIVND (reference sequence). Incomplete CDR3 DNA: TGTGCCAGTAGTTCCTCGACAGGGGGCGGTTATGGC. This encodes CASSSSTGGGYG. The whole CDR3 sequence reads CASSSSTGGGYGYTF.

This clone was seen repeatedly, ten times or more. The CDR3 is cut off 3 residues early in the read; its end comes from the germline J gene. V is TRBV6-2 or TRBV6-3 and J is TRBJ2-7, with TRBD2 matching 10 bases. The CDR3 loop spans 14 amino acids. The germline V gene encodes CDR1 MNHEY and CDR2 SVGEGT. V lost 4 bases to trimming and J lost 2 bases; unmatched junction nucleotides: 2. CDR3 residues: CASSLAGGPYEQYF. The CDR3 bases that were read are TGTGCCAGCAGTTTAGCGGGAGGTCCCTACGAG.

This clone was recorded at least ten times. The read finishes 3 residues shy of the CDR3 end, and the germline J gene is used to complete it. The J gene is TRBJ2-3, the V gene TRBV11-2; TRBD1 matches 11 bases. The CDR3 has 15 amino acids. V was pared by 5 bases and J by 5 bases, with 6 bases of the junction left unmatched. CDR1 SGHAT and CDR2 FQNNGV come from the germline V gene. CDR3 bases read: TGTGCCAGCAGCCTCAGGACAGGGGGCAGAGATACG. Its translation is CASSLRTGGRDT. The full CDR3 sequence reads CASSLRTGGRDTQYF.

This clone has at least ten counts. CDR3 region: CASSLPTNEKLFF. The CDR3 bases that were read are TGCGCCAGCAGCCTACCAACTAATGAAAAA. The chain uses TRBV5-1 and TRBJ1-4; D not certain. The read stops 3 residues short of the end of the CDR3; the missing end is completed from the germline J gene. The CDR3 contains 13 residues. Per germline, CDR1 SGHRS and CDR2 YFSETQ. The germline V and J ends were trimmed by 4 bases and 0 bases, with 4 bases remaining between them.

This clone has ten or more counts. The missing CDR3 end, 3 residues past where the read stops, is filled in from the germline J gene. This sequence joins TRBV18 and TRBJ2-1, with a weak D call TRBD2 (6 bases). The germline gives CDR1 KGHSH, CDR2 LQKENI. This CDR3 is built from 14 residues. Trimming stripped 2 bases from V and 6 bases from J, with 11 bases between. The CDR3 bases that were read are TGTGCCAGCTCACCATTAGCGGTGCCCAATGAG. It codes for CASSPLAVPNE. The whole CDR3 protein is CASSPLAVPNEQFF.

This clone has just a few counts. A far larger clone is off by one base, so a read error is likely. CDR3 bases read: TGTGCCAGCAGTCCCTTGGGGACAAGGAGTACCGGGGAG. Translated, it gives CASSPLGTRSTGE. The whole CDR3 protein reads CASSPLGTRSTGELFF. V gene TRBV2 combines with J gene TRBJ2-2; D is possibly TRBD1 (6 bases). The observed sequence ends 3 residues before the CDR3 terminus, with the missing tail filled in from the germline J gene. The CDR3 length is 16 residues. With 5 bases removed from V and 5 bases from J, the gap between germline ends came to 18 bases. Germline CDR1 SNHLY, CDR2 FYNNEI.

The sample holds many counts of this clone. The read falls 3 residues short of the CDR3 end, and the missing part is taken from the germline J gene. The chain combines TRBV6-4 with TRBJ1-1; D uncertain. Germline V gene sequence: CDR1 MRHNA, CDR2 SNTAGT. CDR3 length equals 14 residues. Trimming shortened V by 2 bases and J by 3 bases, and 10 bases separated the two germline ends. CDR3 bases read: TGTGCCAGCAGTGACGGACTAGAGGACACTGAA. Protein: CASSDGLEDTE. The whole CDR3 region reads CASSDGLEDTEAFF.

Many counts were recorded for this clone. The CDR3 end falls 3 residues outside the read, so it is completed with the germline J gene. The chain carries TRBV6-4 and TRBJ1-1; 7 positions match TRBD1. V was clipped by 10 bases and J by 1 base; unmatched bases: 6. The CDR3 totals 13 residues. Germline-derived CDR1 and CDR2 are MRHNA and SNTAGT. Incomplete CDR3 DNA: TGTGCCACCAGAACAGGGGCGAACACTGAA. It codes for CATRTGANTE. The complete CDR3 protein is CATRTGANTEAFF.

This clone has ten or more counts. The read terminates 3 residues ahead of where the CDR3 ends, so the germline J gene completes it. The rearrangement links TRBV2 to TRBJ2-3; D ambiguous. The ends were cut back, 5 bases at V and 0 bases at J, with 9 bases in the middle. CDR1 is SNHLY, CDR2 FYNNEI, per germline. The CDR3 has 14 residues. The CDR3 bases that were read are TGTGCCAGCAGTTCAGCGCGGAGCACAGATACG. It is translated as CASSSARSTDT. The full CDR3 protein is CASSSARSTDTQYF.

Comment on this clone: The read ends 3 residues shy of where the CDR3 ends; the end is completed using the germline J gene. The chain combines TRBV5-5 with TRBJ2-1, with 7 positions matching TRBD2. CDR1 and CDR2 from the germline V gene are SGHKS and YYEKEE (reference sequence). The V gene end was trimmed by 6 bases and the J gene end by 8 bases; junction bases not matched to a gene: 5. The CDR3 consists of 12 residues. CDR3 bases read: TGTGCCAGCAACGGGGGGTTCGATGAG. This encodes CASNGGFDE. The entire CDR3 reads CASNGGFDEQFF.

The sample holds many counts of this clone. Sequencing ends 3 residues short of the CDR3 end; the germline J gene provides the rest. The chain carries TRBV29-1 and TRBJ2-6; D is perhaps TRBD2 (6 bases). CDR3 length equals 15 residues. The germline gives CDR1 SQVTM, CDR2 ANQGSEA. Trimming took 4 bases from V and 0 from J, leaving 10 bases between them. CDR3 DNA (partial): TGCAGCGTTGTGCTGGGGGGCTCTGGGGCCAACGTC. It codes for CSVVLGGSGANV. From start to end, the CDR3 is CSVVLGGSGANVLTF. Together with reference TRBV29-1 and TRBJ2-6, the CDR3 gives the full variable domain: SAVISQKPSRDICQRGTSLTIQCQVDSQVTMMFWYRQQPGQSLTLIATANQGSEATYESGFVIDKFPISRPNLTFSTLTVSNMSPEDSSIYLCSVVLGGSGANVLTFGAGSRLTVL.

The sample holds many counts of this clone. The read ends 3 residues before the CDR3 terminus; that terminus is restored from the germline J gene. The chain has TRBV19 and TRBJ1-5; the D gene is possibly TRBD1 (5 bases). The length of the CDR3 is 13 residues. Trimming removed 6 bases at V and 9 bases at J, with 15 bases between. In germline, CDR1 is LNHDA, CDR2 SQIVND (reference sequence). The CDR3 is CASSPVGPRPQHF. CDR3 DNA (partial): TGTGCCAGTAGCCCTGTGGGGCCGCGGCCC.

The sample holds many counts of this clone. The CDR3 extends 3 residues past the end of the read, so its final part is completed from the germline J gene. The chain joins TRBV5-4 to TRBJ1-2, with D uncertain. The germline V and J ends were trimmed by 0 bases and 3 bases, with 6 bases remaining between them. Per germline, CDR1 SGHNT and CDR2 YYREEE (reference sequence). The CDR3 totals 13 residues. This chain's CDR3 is CASSLESHYGYTF. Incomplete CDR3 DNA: TGTGCCAGCAGCTTGGAGAGCCACTATGGC.

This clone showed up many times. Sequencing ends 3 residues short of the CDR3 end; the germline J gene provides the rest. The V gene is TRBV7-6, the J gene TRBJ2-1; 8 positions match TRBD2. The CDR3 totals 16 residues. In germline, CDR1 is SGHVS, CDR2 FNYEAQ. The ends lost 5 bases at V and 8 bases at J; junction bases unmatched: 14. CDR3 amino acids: CASSPPSEGLAYEQFF. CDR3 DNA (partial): TGTGCCAGCAGCCCCCCCTCCGAAGGACTAGCATATGAG.

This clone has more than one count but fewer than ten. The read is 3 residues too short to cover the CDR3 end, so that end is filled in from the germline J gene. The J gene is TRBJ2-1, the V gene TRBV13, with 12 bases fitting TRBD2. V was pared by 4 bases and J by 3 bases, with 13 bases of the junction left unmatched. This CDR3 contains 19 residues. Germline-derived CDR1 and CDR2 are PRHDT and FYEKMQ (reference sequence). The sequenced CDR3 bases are TGTGCCAGCAGCTCACAGGCACGATGGACTAGCGGGAACTACAATGAG. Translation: CASSSQARWTSGNYNE. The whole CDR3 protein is CASSSQARWTSGNYNEQFF.

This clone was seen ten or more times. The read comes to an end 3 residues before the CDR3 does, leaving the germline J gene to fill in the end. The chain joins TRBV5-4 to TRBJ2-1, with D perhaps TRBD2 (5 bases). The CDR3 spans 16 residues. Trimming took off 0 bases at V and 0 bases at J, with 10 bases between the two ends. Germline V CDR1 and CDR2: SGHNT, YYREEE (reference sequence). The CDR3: CASSLELATSYNEQFF. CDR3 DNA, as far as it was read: TGTGCCAGCAGCTTGGAGTTAGCGACCTCCTACAATGAG.

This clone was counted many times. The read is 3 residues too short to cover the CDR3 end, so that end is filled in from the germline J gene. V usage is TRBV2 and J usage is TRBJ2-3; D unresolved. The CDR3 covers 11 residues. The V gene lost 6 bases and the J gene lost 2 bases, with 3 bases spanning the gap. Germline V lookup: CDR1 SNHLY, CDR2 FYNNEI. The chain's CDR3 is CASSFTDTQYF. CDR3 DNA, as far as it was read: TGTGCCAGCAGCTTCACAGATACG. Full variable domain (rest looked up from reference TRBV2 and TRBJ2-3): EPEVTQTPSHQVTQMGQEVILRCVPISNHLYFYWYRQILGQKVEFLVSFYNNEISEKSEIFDDQFSVERPDGSNFTLKIRSTKLEDSAMYFCASSFTDTQYFGPGTRLTVL.

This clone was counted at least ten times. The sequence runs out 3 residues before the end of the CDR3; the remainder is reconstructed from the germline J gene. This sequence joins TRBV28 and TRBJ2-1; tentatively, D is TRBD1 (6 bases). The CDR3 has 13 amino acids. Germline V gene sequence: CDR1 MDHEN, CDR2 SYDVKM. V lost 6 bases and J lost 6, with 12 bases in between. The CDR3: CASRNRVSNEQFF. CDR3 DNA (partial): TGTGCCAGCAGGAACAGGGTTAGCAATGAG.

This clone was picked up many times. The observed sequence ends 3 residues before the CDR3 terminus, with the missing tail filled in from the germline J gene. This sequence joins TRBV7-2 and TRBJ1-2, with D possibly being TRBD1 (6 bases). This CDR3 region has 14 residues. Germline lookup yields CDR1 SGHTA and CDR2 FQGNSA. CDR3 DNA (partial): TGTGCCAGCAGCTCACCTTGGACAGCCCAGGGC. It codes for CASSSPWTAQG. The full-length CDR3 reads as CASSSPWTAQGYTF. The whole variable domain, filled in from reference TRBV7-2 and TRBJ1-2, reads GAGVSQSPSNKVTEKGKDVELRCDPISGHTALYWYRQSLGQGLEFLIYFQGNSAPDKSGLPSDRFSAERTGGSVSTLTIQRTQQEDSAVYLCASSSPWTAQGYTFGSGTRLTVV.

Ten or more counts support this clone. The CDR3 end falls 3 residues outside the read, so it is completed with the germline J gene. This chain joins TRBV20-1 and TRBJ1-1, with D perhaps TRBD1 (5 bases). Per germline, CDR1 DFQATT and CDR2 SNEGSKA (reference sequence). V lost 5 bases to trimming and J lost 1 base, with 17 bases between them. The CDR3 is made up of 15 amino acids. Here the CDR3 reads CSAHPAGTGNTEAFF. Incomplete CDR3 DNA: TGCAGTGCTCACCCAGCGGGGACCGGGAACACTGAA.

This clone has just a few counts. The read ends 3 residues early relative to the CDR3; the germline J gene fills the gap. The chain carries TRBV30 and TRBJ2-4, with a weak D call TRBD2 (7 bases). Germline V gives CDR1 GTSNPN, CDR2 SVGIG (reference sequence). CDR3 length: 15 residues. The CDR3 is CAWSRGGTPAQPQYF. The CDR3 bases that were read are TGTGCCTGGAGTAGGGGGGGAACCCCAGCACAGCCT.

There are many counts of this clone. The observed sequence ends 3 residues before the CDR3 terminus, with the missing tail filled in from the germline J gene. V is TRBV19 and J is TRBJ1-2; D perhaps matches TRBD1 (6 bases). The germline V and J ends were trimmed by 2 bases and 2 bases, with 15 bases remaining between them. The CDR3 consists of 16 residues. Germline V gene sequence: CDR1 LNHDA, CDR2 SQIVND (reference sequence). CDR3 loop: CASSITIRGQNYGYTF. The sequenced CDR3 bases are TGTGCCAGTAGTATAACAATTCGTGGACAGAACTATGGC.

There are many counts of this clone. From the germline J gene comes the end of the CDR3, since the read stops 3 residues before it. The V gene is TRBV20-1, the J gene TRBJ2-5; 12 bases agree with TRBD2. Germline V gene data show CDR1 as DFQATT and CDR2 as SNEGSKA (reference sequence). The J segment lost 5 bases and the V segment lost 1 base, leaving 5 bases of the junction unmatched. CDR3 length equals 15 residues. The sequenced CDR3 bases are TGCAGTGCTAGAGGACTAGCGGGGGAGTGGGAGACC. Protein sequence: CSARGLAGEWET. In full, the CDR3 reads CSARGLAGEWETQYF.

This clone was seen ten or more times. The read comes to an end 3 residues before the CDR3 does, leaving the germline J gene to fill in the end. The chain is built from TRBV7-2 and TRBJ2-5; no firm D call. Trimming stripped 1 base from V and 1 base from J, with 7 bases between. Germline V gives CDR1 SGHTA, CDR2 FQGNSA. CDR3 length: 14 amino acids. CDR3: CASSLGRFQETQYF. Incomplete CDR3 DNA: TGTGCCAGCAGCTTAGGCAGATTCCAAGAGACC.

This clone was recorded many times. The CDR3 loop is CASSPTAGATANSPLHF. Partial CDR3 DNA: TGTGCCAGCAGTCCAACCGCGGGGGCCACGGCGAATTCACCC. The chain couples TRBV27 to TRBJ1-6, with TRBD1 as a possible D gene (6 bases). The read ends 3 residues shy of where the CDR3 ends; the end is completed using the germline J gene. The germline CDR1 and CDR2 sequences are MNHEY and SMNVEV (reference sequence). V was trimmed by 5 bases and J by 7 bases, leaving 21 bases between them. This CDR3 is built from 17 residues.

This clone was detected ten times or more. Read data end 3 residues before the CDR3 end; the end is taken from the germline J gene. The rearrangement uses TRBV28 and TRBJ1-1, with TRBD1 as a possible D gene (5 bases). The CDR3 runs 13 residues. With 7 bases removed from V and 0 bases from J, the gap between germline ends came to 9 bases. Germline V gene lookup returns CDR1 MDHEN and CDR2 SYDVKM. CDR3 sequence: CASIRDLNTEAFF. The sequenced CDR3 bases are TGTGCCAGCATTCGGGACTTGAACACTGAA.

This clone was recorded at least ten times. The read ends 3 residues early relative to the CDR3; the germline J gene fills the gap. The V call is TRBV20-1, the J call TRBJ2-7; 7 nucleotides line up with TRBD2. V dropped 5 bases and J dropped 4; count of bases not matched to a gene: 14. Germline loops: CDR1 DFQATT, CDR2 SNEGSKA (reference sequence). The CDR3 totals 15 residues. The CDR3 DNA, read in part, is TGCAGTGCTGGCCATTGGGGAGCGGGACGTTACGAG. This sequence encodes CSAGHWGAGRYE. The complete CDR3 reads CSAGHWGAGRYEQYF.

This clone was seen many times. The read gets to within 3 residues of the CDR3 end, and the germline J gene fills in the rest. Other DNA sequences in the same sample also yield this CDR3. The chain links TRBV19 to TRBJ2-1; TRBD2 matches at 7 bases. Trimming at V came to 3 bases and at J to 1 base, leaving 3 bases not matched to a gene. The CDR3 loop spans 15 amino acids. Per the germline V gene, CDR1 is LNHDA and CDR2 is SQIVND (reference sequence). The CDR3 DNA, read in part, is TGTGCCAGTAGTATTGTAGCGGGTTCCTACAATGAG. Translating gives CASSIVAGSYNE. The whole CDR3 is CASSIVAGSYNEQFF.

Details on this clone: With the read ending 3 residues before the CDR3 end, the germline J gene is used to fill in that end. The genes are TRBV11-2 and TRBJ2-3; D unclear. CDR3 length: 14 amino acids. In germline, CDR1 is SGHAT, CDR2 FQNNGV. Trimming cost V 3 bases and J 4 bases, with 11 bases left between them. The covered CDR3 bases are TGTGCCAGCAGCTTTTCCGCGAACGCAGATACG. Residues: CASSFSANADT. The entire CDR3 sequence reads CASSFSANADTQYF. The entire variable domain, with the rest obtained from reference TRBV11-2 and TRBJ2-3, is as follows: EAGVAQSPRYKIIEKRQSVAFWCNPISGHATLYWYQQILGQGPKLLIQFQNNGVVDDSQLPKDRFSAERLKGVDSTLKIQPAKLEDSAVYLCASSFSANADTQYFGPGTRLTVL.

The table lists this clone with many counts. CDR3 DNA (partial): TGTGCCAGCAGCTTAGGGACAGCCCGCAATCAGCCC. It is translated as CASSLGTARNQP. The whole CDR3 reads CASSLGTARNQPQHF. V usage is TRBV11-2 and J usage is TRBJ1-5, with D tentatively TRBD1 (6 bases). The read is 3 residues too short to cover the CDR3 end, so that end is filled in from the germline J gene. In germline, CDR1 is SGHAT, CDR2 FQNNGV. The germline V and J ends were trimmed by 1 base and 2 bases, with 9 bases remaining between them. The CDR3 sequence is 15 residues long.